The entry below gives a single T cell receptor beta chain sequence along with its context. This entry belongs to a study of blood T cell repertoires in COVID-19. Overall study: Sites across the United States, Italy and Spain contributed samples from acute and convalescent COVID-19. T cells, B-cell-depleted T cells, or PBMCs supplied cDNA or gDNA.

Germline V CDR1 and CDR2: SGHTA, FQGNSA. The length of the CDR3 is 16 residues. Unmatched junction bases numbered 6, after V lost 2 bases and J lost 3 bases. Followed over time, Seattle patients had been enrolled while infection was active. The method was immunoSEQ multiplex PCR; TCRdb's version includes in-frame clones alone and lacks a portion of them. This table has about 300,000 clones, approximately 89% appearing once. The chain recombines TRBV7-2 with TRBJ1-3; the match to TRBD1 covers 8 bases. Source material: peripheral blood. The TCR comes from a woman in her 30s with COVID-19, enrolled during active disease. The DNA of the CDR3 is TGTGCCAGCAGCTTACGACAGGGGTTGGGTGGAAACACCATATATTTT. Translated: CASSLRQGLGGNTIYF.